This TCR beta chain was recorded in a study of CD8+ T cells in alopecia areata. Across the whole study: Tofacitinib continued for 6 to 18 months and was then withheld for 6 months. Findings of the study overall: Clonality was higher in lesional than normal scalp, especially in alopecia totalis/universalis.

Treatment indicated: oral pan-JAK inhibitor, 5-10 mg twice daily. RNA was isolated and reverse transcribed to cDNA, the sequencing template. The data were produced by immunoSEQ multiplex PCR, yet TCRdb's version contains in-frame clones alone and is incomplete. The sample has around 180,000 clones, 60% seen once. CDR1 and CDR2 from the germline V gene are MNHEY and SVGAGI. Trimming removed 8 bases from V and 4 bases from J; junction bases left unmatched: 8. The CDR3 is made up of 14 amino acids. This clone showed up just a few times. Its antigen is currently unknown. Sequenced here: CD4+ T cells sorted from blood, sampled at week 24, from a patient treated with tofacitinib. The chain has TRBV6-5 and TRBJ1-3; 7 bases are a match to TRBD1. The source of this sequence is a human donor with alopecia areata. In DNA, the CDR3 is TGTGCCAGCTGGCTAGGGGGCTCCGGAAACACCATATATTTT. Its translation: CASWLGGSGNTIYF.